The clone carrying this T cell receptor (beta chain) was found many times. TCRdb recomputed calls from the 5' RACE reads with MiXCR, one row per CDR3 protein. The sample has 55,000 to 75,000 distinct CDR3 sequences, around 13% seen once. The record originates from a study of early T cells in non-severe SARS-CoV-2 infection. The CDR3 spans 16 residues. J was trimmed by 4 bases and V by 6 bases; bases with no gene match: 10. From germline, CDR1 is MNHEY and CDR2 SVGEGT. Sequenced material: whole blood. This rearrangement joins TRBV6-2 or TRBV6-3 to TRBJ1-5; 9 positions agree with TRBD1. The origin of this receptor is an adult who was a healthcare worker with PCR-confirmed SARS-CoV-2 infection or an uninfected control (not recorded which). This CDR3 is CASRQTRTGENQPQHF. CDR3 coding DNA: TGTGCCAGCAGGCAAACCAGGACAGGGGAAAATCAGCCCCAGCATTTT.